The present T cell receptor (beta chain) was sequenced within a study of T cell changes during pregnancy in multiple sclerosis. The CDR3 runs 15 residues. The germline gives CDR1 SNHLY, CDR2 FYNNEI. Trimming stripped 1 base from V and 8 bases from J, with 14 bases between. Profiled with immunoSEQ multiplex PCR; TCRdb holds only in-frame clones, not every one. The sample shows 70,000 to 75,000 clones, roughly 92% of them seen only once. The chain recombines TRBV2 with TRBJ1-4; D is undetermined. This TCR was sampled from a female donor with multiple sclerosis, enrolled in a pregnancy study. The sequencing used peripheral blood, collected in the second trimester of pregnancy. The CDR3, as DNA: TGTGCCAGCAGTGAAGGTAGAGGGAATCTCGAAAAACTGTTTTTT. Its translation is CASSEGRGNLEKLFF.